This TCR beta chain emerged from a study of cytomegalovirus exposure and HLA in healthy donors. About this clone: Antigen: not known.

Study-wide results and caveats: 16,951 TCR beta sequences were associated with HLA alleles at 0.05 false discovery rate in a later analysis.

PCR used 60 Vbeta primers and 13 Jbeta primers. Measured with immunoSEQ multiplex PCR; TCRdb has only the in-frame clones, and not every one. The sample consists of 150,000 to 200,000 clones, about 75% of them appearing once. Germline values: CDR1 SGHNT, CDR2 YENEEA. The trim removed 5 bases at V and 5 bases at J, leaving 7 bases unmatched. The CDR3 covers 16 residues. Material: PBMCs. This sequence was found in a woman in her 40s in good health and CMV-seropositive. The chain uses TRBV11-3 and TRBJ2-1, with 12 bases fitting TRBD2. In DNA, the CDR3 is TGTGCCAGCAGCAACAGGACTAGCGGGACCCACAATGAGCAGTTCTTC. This encodes CASSNRTSGTHNEQFF.